This T cell receptor beta chain was sequenced for a study of blood T cell repertoires in COVID-19. Study as a whole: The United States, Italy and Spain provided the acute and convalescent COVID-19 samples. PBMCs, B-cell-depleted T cells, or T cells were the source of the cDNA or gDNA that made up the material.

V was shortened by 2 bases and J by 7 bases, with 20 bases between the two germline ends. This CDR3 has 16 residues. Looked up from germline, CDR1 is MDHEN and CDR2 is SYDVKM. Source study methods: Reference gene primer amplification yielded estimated nucleated cell counts. Produced via immunoSEQ multiplex PCR; TCRdb's table is partial and in-frame only. Clonal size and the V and J genes are those of that table, whereas D and trimming came from the DNA. In the table there are more than 100,000 clones, roughly 83% of which are singletons. The chain carries TRBV28 and TRBJ1-1; D might be TRBD1 (5 bases). The sequence came from a woman between 45 and 65 years old with acute or convalescent COVID-19. The sequenced material came from peripheral blood. The CDR3 spells CASSLGSRRAGLEAFF. Here the CDR3 DNA reads TGTGCCAGCAGTTTAGGCAGCCGACGGGCAGGGCTTGAAGCTTTCTTT.